Sequencing of this T cell receptor beta chain was carried out in a study of PD-1 blockade in classical Hodgkin lymphoma (dated by TCRdb to 2020 to 2021). For the wider study: A peripheral blood immune signature of response to PD-1 blockade in classical Hodgkin lymphoma was defined using TCR beta sequencing and CyTOF.

In light of the paper, this sample's time point label describes: newly diagnosed, previously untreated cHL patient sample. As a comparison group for the relapsed/refractory trial patients, PBMCs from patients with newly diagnosed, previously untreated classical Hodgkin lymphoma were sequenced. Peripheral blood was collected in 8 mL Vacutainer Cell Preparation Tubes, from which PBMCs were isolated by centrifugation and then cryopreserved. Genomic DNA was extracted with the Qiagen DNeasy kit from unsorted PBMCs and from negatively selected CD4+ and CD8+ fractions. TCR beta CDR3 regions were subjected to amplification by immunoSEQ multiplex PCR with primers that anneal to V and J segments. A synthetic immune receptor repertoire was used to minimize amplification bias, and remaining bias was computationally removed after sequencing. The study's own analysis went as follows. Repertoire diversity was quantified as the Shannon entropy index using custom Python scripts. Unsorted, CD4+ and CD8+ repertoires were analyzed separately, except for combined analyses in which CD4+ and CD8+ sequences were merged in silico. TCRdb took over this immuneACCESS table, retaining in-frame rearrangements with V and J assigned. Such tables are incomplete; in checked studies, under half of the missing clones stem from an unresolved V gene, and the remainder is unexplained. V and J calls and clone size follow that table, whereas D and trimming were derived from the DNA. In this sample the table shows some 49,000 clones, approximately 91% of which occur a single time. Roughly 5% of the sample belongs to the ten largest clones.

For this clone: Its target antigen remains unknown. No much larger clonotype is one base removed from it; base qualities were not supplied.

Here V drops 5 bases and J drops 4 bases, and the junction holds 5 bases not matched to any gene. The CDR3 goes from the cysteine to the phenylalanine over 17 residues. Kept here is only the CDR3 DNA, which spans 51 bases and is read in frame from base 1. CDR1 and CDR2, looked up from the germline V gene (reference sequence), are SEHNR and FQNEAQ. Points the paper makes about the study in general: Baseline TCR diversity was reported to be lower in newly diagnosed patients than in healthy donors and to be lower still in relapsed/refractory patients. The study was limited to a single clinical trial cohort, and causes of repertoire differences, possibly disease activity or prior therapy, remained undefined.

The clonotype originates from a human donor with classical Hodgkin lymphoma. Sequenced input: peripheral blood mononuclear cells (PBMCs). The V and J segments used are TRBV7-9 and TRBJ2-2, with TRBD2 identical over 15 junction bases. This receptor has the CDR3 CASSPPGLAGGTGELFF. The DNA reads as follows: TGTGCCAGCAGCCCTCCGGGACTAGCGGGAGGCACCGGGGAGCTGTTTTTT.